Shown below are 14 T cell receptor beta chains from a single sample sequenced in a study of Graves' ophthalmopathy and Graves' hyperthyroidism. Scientists amplified the TCR beta CDR3 regions from RNA transcripts. After a first-round RT-PCR with HTBI primers, a second-round multiplex PCR was run. TCRdb used MiXCR to reprocess the multiplex PCR reads, holding one entry per CDR3 protein. The sample gives a few hundred thousand distinct CDR3 sequences, 15% to 20% of which show up once; approximately 13% is in the top ten. The specimen sequenced was peripheral blood. The receptors stem from an adult man with Graves' ophthalmopathy.

This clonotype was detected many times. The chain links TRBV6-2 or TRBV6-3 to TRBJ1-5, with D unresolved. V was cut by 0 bases and J by 2 bases, with 14 bases left in between. Germline CDR1 and CDR2: MNHEY and SVGEGT. The CDR3 is 17 residues long. The chain's CDR3 is CASSYSAPRFGNQPQHF. Written as DNA, the CDR3 is TGTGCCAGCAGTTACTCCGCCCCGCGGTTCGGCAATCAGCCCCAGCATTTT.

The table lists this clonotype with many counts. The rearrangement links TRBV30 to TRBJ1-2; a possible D gene is TRBD1 (6 bases). This CDR3 has 12 residues. The V and J ends lost 0 bases and 7 bases respectively, with 9 bases between them. CDR1 is GTSNPN, CDR2 SVGIG, per germline (reference sequence). This CDR3 reads CAWSVGARGYTF. CDR3 nucleotide sequence: TGTGCCTGGAGTGTGGGGGCGCGTGGCTACACCTTC.

In this sample, this clonotype turned up many times. The rearrangement links TRBV28 to TRBJ1-1; no reliable D call. This CDR3 has 13 residues. CDR1 MDHEN and CDR2 SYDVKM come from the germline V gene. Trimming stripped 1 base from V and 11 bases from J, with 14 bases between. CDR3 sequence: CASSLSYGVKAFF. The CDR3 DNA follows: TGTGCCAGCAGTTTATCCTACGGGGTGAAGGCTTTCTTT.

This clonotype was counted ten times or more. This sequence joins TRBV18 and TRBJ2-7; D remains ambiguous. The germline V gene has CDR1 KGHSH and CDR2 LQKENI. This CDR3 region has 13 residues. Trimming took 3 bases from V and 6 from J, leaving 12 bases between them. CDR3 in DNA: TGTGCCAGCTCACCGATCGATCGGTCCGAGCAGTACTTC. It codes for CASSPIDRSEQYF.

This clonotype occurred many times. The rearrangement joins TRBV2 to TRBJ1-6; TRBD1 aligns across 9 bases. This CDR3 comprises 17 residues. J lost 5 bases, V lost 5 bases, and 10 bases had no gene match. Germline values: CDR1 SNHLY, CDR2 FYNNEI. CDR3 in amino acids: CASSLGQGRTNNSPLHF. For the CDR3, the DNA is TGTGCCAGCAGTCTAGGACAGGGGCGTACTAATAATTCACCCCTCCACTTT.

This clonotype is medium-sized by share. The chain links TRBV6-1 to TRBJ1-6; D is ambiguous. The CDR3 contains 13 residues. Trimming pared 2 bases from V and 8 bases from J, leaving 7 bases between. Germline V gene data show CDR1 as MNHNS and CDR2 as SASEGT. CDR3 region: CASSENVYSPLHF. DNA of the CDR3: TGTGCCAGCAGTGAAAACGTTTATTCACCCCTCCACTTT.

The sample holds many counts of this clonotype. The chain has TRBV6-1 and TRBJ1-2; 7 nucleotides agree with TRBD1. Germline V gene sequence: CDR1 MNHNS, CDR2 SASEGT. The junction had 5 bases not matched to a gene; V was cut back by 5 bases and J by 2 bases. The CDR3 extends over 14 amino acids. The CDR3 nucleotides read TGTGCCAGCAGTCGGACAGGATGGAACTATGGCTACACCTTC. Its translation is CASSRTGWNYGYTF.

This clonotype came up many times. The chain recombines TRBV12-3 or TRBV12-4 with TRBJ1-5; D gene uncertain. CDR3 size: 14 residues. The V end was cut by 3 bases, the J end by 4 bases, with 10 bases between. CDR3 bases: TGTGCCAGCAGTTTTTTCGGACTGAATCAGCCCCAGCATTTT. Translating gives CASSFFGLNQPQHF.

This clonotype occurred many times. The chain recombines TRBV9 with TRBJ1-5; TRBD1 agrees at 7 bases. The germline V gene has CDR1 SGDLS and CDR2 YYNGEE. Trimming took 2 bases from V and 7 from J; bases not matched to a gene: 9. The CDR3 is 15 residues long. The CDR3 loop is CASSVEGARGQPQHF. The CDR3 DNA reads TGTGCCAGCAGCGTGGAGGGGGCCCGGGGACAGCCCCAGCATTTT.

The table lists this clonotype with a few counts. The chain uses TRBV30 and TRBJ1-1; D gene uncertain. The germline gives CDR1 GTSNPN, CDR2 SVGIG (reference sequence). Between the trimmed V and J ends, which lost 4 bases and 2 bases, there was a span of 17 bases. This CDR3 spans 15 amino acids. CDR3 bases: TGTGCCTGGACGAAGACCGGGAATTATAACACTGAAGCTTTCTTT. Encoded protein: CAWTKTGNYNTEAFF.

This clonotype was seen at least ten times. The V gene is TRBV12-3 or TRBV12-4, the J gene TRBJ1-1; TRBD1 matches at 9 bases. The CDR3 covers 16 residues. V shed 6 bases and J 4 bases; nucleotides not matched to a gene: 12. The CDR3 region has the DNA TGTGCCAGCAGCCCCGGGACAGGGCGGGGAGGCACTGAAGCTTTCTTT. Translating gives CASSPGTGRGGTEAFF.

The chain has TRBV20-1 and TRBJ1-6; 9 nucleotides align to TRBD1. The CDR3 totals 15 residues. V trimming: 5 bases; J trimming: 9 bases; junction bases outside the gene matches: 11. Germline values: CDR1 DFQATT, CDR2 SNEGSKA (reference sequence). The CDR3 bases are TGCAGTGCTGAACAACCGGGACAGGGATCTTCACCCCTCCACTTT. Translation: CSAEQPGQGSSPLHF.

This clonotype was picked up a small number of times. This may be a read error, as it is one base from a much larger clone. The rearrangement joins TRBV5-1 to TRBJ2-7; D gene unclear. The V gene lost 2 bases and the J gene lost 5 bases, with 11 bases spanning the gap. This CDR3 comprises 13 residues. Germline CDR1 SGHRS, CDR2 YFSETQ. CDR3 bases: TGCGCCAGCAGCTTAGGAGTGTACAACGAGCAGTACTTC. Protein: CASSLGVYNEQYF.

This clonotype was seen at least ten times. The CDR3 does not close with the conserved phenylalanine or tryptophan, likely indicating a read error. CDR3 bases: TGCAGTGCTCCCGGGACAGGGAGCTACGAGCAGTACCTC. Protein: CSAPGTGSYEQYL. The chain has TRBV20-1 and TRBJ2-7, with TRBD1 matching over 9 bases. Germline CDR1 and CDR2: DFQATT and SNEGSKA (reference sequence). The length of the CDR3 is 13 residues. V shed 5 bases, J shed 3 bases, and the junction held 5 bases outside the gene matches.